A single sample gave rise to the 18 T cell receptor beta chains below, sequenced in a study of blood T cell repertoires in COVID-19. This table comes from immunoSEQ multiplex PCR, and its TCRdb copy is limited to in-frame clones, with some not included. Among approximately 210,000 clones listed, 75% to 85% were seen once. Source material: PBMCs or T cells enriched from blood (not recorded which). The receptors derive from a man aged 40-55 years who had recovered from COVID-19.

The DNA of the CDR3 is TGTGCCAGCAGCTTAGTGGGGGGCAATGAGCAGTTCTTC. It yields the protein CASSLVGGNEQFF. The chain is built from TRBV11-2 and TRBJ2-1, with D possibly TRBD2 on 6 matching bases. V lost 1 base, J lost 6 bases, and 7 bases lay in between. The CDR3 totals 13 residues. CDR1 is SGHAT and CDR2 is FQNNGV in the germline V gene.

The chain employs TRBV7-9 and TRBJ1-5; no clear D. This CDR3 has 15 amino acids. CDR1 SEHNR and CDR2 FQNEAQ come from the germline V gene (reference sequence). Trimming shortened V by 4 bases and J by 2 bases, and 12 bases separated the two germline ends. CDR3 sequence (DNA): TGTGCCAGCAGCTCGCGGGAATCAGGCAATCAGCCCCAGCATTTT. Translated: CASSSRESGNQPQHF.

This CDR3 is CASSIVVGGSPDTQYF. The CDR3 region has the DNA TGTGCCAGTAGTATAGTAGTGGGAGGTTCCCCAGATACGCAGTATTTT. The chain recombines TRBV19 with TRBJ2-3; D possibly corresponds to TRBD2 (6 bases). Germline V gene data show CDR1 as LNHDA and CDR2 as SQIVND (reference sequence). The CDR3 has 16 residues. V shed 1 base and J shed 4 bases, with 15 bases lying between them.

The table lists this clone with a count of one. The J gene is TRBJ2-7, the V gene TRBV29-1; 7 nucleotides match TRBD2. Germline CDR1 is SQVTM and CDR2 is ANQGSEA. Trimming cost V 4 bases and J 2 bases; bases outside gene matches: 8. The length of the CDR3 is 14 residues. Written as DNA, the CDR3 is TGCAGCGTTGCCGAATTAGCGGGCACCTACGAGCAGTACTTC. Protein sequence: CSVAELAGTYEQYF.

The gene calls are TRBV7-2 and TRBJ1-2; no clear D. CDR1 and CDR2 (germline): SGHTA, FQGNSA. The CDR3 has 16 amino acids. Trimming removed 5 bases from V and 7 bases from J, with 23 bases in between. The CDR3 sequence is CASSPHGSGQVAGYTF. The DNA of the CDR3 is TGTGCCAGCAGCCCCCACGGCAGTGGGCAGGTTGCTGGCTACACCTTC.

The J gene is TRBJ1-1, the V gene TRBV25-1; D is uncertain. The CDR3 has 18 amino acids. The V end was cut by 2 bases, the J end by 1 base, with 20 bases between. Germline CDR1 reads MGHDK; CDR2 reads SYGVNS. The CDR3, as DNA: TGTGCCAGCAGTGAACTCTACGGTGGAACAGACAAGAACACTGAAGCTTTCTTT. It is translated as CASSELYGGTDKNTEAFF.

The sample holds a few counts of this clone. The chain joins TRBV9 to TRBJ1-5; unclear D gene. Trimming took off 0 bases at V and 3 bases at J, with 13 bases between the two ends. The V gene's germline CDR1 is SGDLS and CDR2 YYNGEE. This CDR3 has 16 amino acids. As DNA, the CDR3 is TGTGCCAGCAGCGTAGGAGAGGGTACTTTCAATCAGCCCCAGCATTTT. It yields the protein CASSVGEGTFNQPQHF.

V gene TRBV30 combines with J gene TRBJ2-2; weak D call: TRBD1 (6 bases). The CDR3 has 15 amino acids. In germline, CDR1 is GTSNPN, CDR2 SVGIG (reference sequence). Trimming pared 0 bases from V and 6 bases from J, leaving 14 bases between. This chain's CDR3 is CAWSVLGRGSGELFF. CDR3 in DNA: TGTGCCTGGAGTGTACTGGGCAGGGGATCCGGGGAGCTGTTTTTT.

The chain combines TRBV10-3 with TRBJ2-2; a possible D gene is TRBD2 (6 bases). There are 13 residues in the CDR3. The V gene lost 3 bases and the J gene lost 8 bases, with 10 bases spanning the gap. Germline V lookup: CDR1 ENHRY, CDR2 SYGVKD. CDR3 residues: CAISDRAGGELFF. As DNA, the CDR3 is TGTGCCATCAGTGACAGGGCGGGGGGGGAGCTGTTTTTT.

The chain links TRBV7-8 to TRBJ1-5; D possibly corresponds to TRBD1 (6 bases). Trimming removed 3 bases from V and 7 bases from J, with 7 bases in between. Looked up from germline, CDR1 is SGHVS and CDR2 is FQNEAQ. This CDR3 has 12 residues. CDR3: CASSFTGQPQHF. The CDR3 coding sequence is TGTGCCAGCAGCTTTACAGGGCAGCCCCAGCATTTT.

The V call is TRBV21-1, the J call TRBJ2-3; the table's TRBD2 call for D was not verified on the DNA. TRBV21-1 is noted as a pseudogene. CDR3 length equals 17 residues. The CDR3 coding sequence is TGTGCCAGCAGCGAAACTGGAACTAGTAATCTCACAGATACGCAGTATTTT. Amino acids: CASSETGTSNLTDTQYF.

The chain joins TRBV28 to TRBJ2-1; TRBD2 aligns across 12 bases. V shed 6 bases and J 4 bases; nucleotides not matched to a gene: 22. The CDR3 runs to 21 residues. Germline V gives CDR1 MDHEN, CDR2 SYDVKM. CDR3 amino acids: CASSTGSRTIPTSGGYNEQFF. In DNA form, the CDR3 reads TGTGCCAGCAGCACCGGCTCCCGCACAATACCAACTAGCGGGGGGTACAATGAGCAGTTCTTC.

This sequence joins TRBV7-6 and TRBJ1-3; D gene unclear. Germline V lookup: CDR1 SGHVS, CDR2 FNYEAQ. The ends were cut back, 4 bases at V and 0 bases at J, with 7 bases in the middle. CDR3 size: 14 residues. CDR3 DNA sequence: TGTGCCAGCAGCTCCCTAAACTCTGGAAACACCATATATTTT. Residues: CASSSLNSGNTIYF.

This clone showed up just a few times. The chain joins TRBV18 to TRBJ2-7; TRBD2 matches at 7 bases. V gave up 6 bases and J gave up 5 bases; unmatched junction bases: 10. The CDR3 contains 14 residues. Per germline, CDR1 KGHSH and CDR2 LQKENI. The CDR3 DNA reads TGTGCCAGCTCTCTGGGACTTGGGAGGGACGAGCAGTACTTC. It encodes CASSLGLGRDEQYF.

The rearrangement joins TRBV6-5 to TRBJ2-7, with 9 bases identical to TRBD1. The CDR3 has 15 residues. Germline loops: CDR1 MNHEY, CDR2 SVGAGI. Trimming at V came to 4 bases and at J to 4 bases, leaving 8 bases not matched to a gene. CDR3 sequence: CASSSRDRALYEQYV. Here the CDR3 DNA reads TGTGCCAGCAGTTCCCGGGACAGGGCACTATACGAGCAGTACGTC.

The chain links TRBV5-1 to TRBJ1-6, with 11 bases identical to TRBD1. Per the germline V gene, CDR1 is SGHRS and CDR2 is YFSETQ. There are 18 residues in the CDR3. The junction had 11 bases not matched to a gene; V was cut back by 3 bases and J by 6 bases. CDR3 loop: CASSSSADRGPSNSPLHF. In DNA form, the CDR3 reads TGCGCCAGCAGCTCTTCCGCGGACAGGGGGCCGTCTAATTCACCCCTCCACTTT.

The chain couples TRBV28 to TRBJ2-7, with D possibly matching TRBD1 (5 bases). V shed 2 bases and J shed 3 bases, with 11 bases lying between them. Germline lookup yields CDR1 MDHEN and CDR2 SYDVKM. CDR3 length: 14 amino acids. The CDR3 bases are TGTGCCAGCAGTTTAATTTCAGGACACTACGAGCAGTACTTC. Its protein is CASSLISGHYEQYF.

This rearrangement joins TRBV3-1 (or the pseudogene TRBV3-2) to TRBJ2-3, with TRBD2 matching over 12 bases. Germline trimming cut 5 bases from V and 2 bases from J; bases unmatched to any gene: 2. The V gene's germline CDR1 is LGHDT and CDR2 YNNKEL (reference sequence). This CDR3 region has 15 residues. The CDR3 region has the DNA TGTGCCAGCAGCAGACTAGCGGGAGCCACAGATACGCAGTATTTT. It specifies CASSRLAGATDTQYF.